The 30 T cell receptor beta chains below were found in one sample sequenced in a study of cytomegalovirus exposure and HLA in healthy donors (TCRdb year 2017). Library preparation used the immunoSEQ multiplex PCR assay. A mixture of 60 forward primers for TCR Vbeta segments and 13 reverse primers for TCR Jbeta segments was used in the multiplex PCR. Not all clones reach the TCRdb copy of this immuneACCESS table, which keeps in-frame sequences only. Checked studies attribute under half of the gap to unresolved V genes and leave the rest unexplained. Present in this sample are more than 200,000 clones, about four fifths of which were seen just once. Roughly 5.5% of the sample goes to the ten largest clones. The sample taken for sequencing was PBMCs. Source of these receptors: a man aged 40-50 years in good health and CMV-seropositive.

V and J are TRBV19 and TRBJ1-2; 8 bases align to TRBD1. Unmatched junction bases numbered 7, after V lost 4 bases and J lost 3 bases. Germline CDR1 is LNHDA and CDR2 is SQIVND (reference sequence). The CDR3 is 15 amino acids. The CDR3 reads CASSNPPGGDYGYTF. In nucleotides, the CDR3 is TGTGCCAGTAGTAACCCCCCAGGGGGCGACTATGGCTACACCTTC.

The chain employs TRBV4-1 and TRBJ1-5; D is ambiguous. V was shortened by 4 bases and J by 1 base, with 14 bases between the two germline ends. This CDR3 has 16 residues. Germline assignment: CDR1 MGHRA and CDR2 YSYEKL. The CDR3 DNA is TGCGCCAGCAGCCTCTTCCTCGGGGTAAGCAATCAGCCCCAGCATTTT. It codes for CASSLFLGVSNQPQHF.

The V call is TRBV7-2, the J call TRBJ2-1; D is undetermined. Germline CDR1 is SGHTA and CDR2 is FQGNSA. The CDR3 has 13 amino acids. V lost 3 bases and J 6 bases, leaving 9 bases between the germline ends. The CDR3 bases are TGTGCCAGCAGCTTTCGACTCGGCAATGAGCAGTTCTTC. This encodes CASSFRLGNEQFF.

The chain combines TRBV2 with TRBJ1-1; TRBD1 aligns across 8 bases. The CDR3 is made up of 16 amino acids. The V gene's germline CDR1 is SNHLY and CDR2 FYNNEI. V shed 6 bases, J shed 0 bases, and the junction held 9 bases outside the gene matches. CDR3: CASSPPDRVMNTEAFF. The CDR3 DNA follows: TGTGCCAGCAGCCCCCCGGACAGGGTCATGAACACTGAAGCTTTCTTT. Full variable domain (outside the CDR3, taken from reference TRBV2 and TRBJ1-1): EPEVTQTPSHQVTQMGQEVILRCVPISNHLYFYWYRQILGQKVEFLVSFYNNEISEKSEIFDDQFSVERPDGSNFTLKIRSTKLEDSAMYFCASSPPDRVMNTEAFFGQGTRLTVV.

The CDR3 loop is CASSPGQAMNTEAFF. Here the CDR3 DNA reads TGTGCCAGCTCCCCGGGACAGGCCATGAACACTGAAGCTTTCTTT. The chain links TRBV18 to TRBJ1-1; 8 bases fit TRBD1. The CDR3 has 15 amino acids. V was clipped by 6 bases and J by 0 bases; unmatched bases: 6. The germline V gene encodes CDR1 KGHSH and CDR2 LQKENI.

Points on this clone: Other DNA sequences from this sample encode an identical CDR3 as well. The chain employs TRBV30 and TRBJ1-1, with D possibly being TRBD1 (5 bases). V was cut by 0 bases and J by 6 bases, with 8 bases left in between. CDR1 and CDR2 (germline): GTSNPN, SVGIG (reference sequence). The CDR3 loop spans 12 amino acids. The chain's CDR3 is CAWSVKGPEAFF. The CDR3 DNA follows: TGTGCCTGGAGTGTCAAGGGGCCTGAAGCTTTCTTT.

The chain employs TRBV7-4 and TRBJ2-6, with 10 bases that match TRBD1. This CDR3 comprises 18 residues. The V and J ends lost 4 bases and 5 bases, in that order; junction bases with no gene match: 11. Per the germline V gene, CDR1 is SGHVT and CDR2 is SQSDAQ. CDR3 nucleotide sequence: TGTGCCAGCAGCTCCAGGACAGGGGGAAATGTAAGGGCCAACGTCCTGACTTTC. The encoded protein is CASSSRTGGNVRANVLTF. Complete variable domain (other parts from reference TRBV7-4 and TRBJ2-6): GAGVSQSPRYKVAKRGRDVALRCDSISGHVTLYWYRQTLGQGSEVLTYSQSDAQRDKSGRPSGRFSAERPERSVSTLKIQRTEQGDSAVYLCASSSRTGGNVRANVLTFGAGSRLTVL.

The J gene is TRBJ1-1, the V gene TRBV30; TRBD1 matches at 8 bases. CDR3 length: 17 amino acids. Germline lookup yields CDR1 GTSNPN and CDR2 SVGIG (reference sequence). V dropped 2 bases and J dropped 0; count of bases not matched to a gene: 11. The CDR3 reads CAWSKTRQGIMNTEAFF. The CDR3 DNA sequence: TGTGCCTGGAGTAAAACCAGACAGGGGATTATGAACACTGAAGCTTTCTTT.

This clone was counted a few times. The chain employs TRBV7-9 and TRBJ2-3; weak D call: TRBD2 (5 bases). From germline, CDR1 is SEHNR and CDR2 FQNEAQ (reference sequence). V gave up 1 base and J gave up 2 bases, with 10 bases separating them. The CDR3 runs 15 residues. CDR3 DNA: TGTGCCAGCAGCTTAGGGGAGCGGTTCACAGATACGCAGTATTTT. Translating it yields CASSLGERFTDTQYF.

A remark on this clone: A read error may account for a junction end that differs from germline. The chain links TRBV7-7 to TRBJ2-7; 8 nucleotides line up with TRBD2. The germline CDR1 and CDR2 sequences are SSHAT and FNYEAQ (reference sequence). The length of the CDR3 is 15 residues. CDR3 residues: CASSLAPGLEHEQYF. The CDR3 DNA is TGTGCTAGCAGCTTAGCTCCGGGACTAGAACACGAGCAGTACTTC.

The chain joins TRBV11-2 to TRBJ1-2; 7 bases are shared with TRBD1. V lost 3 bases to trimming and J lost 4 bases; unmatched junction nucleotides: 5. The CDR3 has 14 residues. In germline, CDR1 is SGHAT, CDR2 FQNNGV. Here the CDR3 reads CASSFGAGGYGYTF. The CDR3 coding sequence is TGTGCCAGCAGCTTTGGGGCAGGGGGCTATGGCTACACCTTC.

The V and J genes are TRBV14 and TRBJ1-1, with D unresolved. Trimming removed 3 bases from V and 3 bases from J, with 20 bases in between. CDR1 SGHDN and CDR2 FVKESK come from the germline V gene. The CDR3 extends over 17 amino acids. The CDR3 DNA reads as TGTGCCAGCAGCCAGATCCAAAAGCTCGTGTTCGACACTGAAGCTTTCTTT. It translates to CASSQIQKLVFDTEAFF.

The chain couples TRBV6-1 to TRBJ2-1; 7 bases align to TRBD2. Trimming cost V 7 bases and J 0 bases; bases outside gene matches: 3. This CDR3 spans 14 amino acids. The germline gives CDR1 MNHNS, CDR2 SASEGT. This chain's CDR3 is CASNSGLSYNEQFF. The CDR3 nucleotides are TGTGCCAGCAATAGCGGGCTCTCCTACAATGAGCAGTTCTTC.

This clone occurred once. The V gene is TRBV14, the J gene TRBJ1-5, with 11 bases fitting TRBD1. Per germline, CDR1 SGHDN and CDR2 FVKESK. The J segment lost 5 bases and the V segment lost 5 bases, leaving 8 bases of the junction unmatched. The CDR3 length is 16 residues. The CDR3 nucleotides are TGTGCCAGCAGCAAACAGGACAGGGGGCAACATCAGCCCCAGCATTTT. Translating it yields CASSKQDRGQHQPQHF.

J is TRBJ2-7 and V is TRBV4-2; TRBD2 matches at 11 bases. This CDR3 region has 15 residues. CDR1 LGHNA and CDR2 YNFKEQ come from the germline V gene. V shed 3 bases, J shed 6 bases, and the junction held 7 bases outside the gene matches. CDR3 sequence reads: CASSQGLAAPPEQYF. The CDR3 coding sequence is TGTGCCAGCAGCCAGGGACTAGCGGCCCCCCCCGAGCAGTACTTC.

The V and J genes are TRBV7-3 and TRBJ2-5, with a weak D call TRBD1 (5 bases). V shed 5 bases and J shed 3 bases, with 16 bases lying between them. This CDR3 contains 15 residues. Germline V gives CDR1 SGHTA, CDR2 FQGTGA. The CDR3 is CASSPGSGQEETQYF. The CDR3 DNA follows: TGTGCCAGCAGCCCCGGTTCAGGGCAGGAAGAGACCCAGTACTTC. The full variable domain, in which reference TRBV7-3 and TRBJ2-5 provide the parts outside the CDR3, is GAGVSQTPSNKVTEKGKYVELRCDPISGHTALYWYRQSLGQGPEFLIYFQGTGAADDSGLPNDRFFAVRPEGSVSTLKIQRTERGDSAVYLCASSPGSGQEETQYFGPGTRLLVL.

This clone was observed a few times. The genes are TRBV27 and TRBJ2-7, with D possibly being TRBD2 (6 bases). The CDR3 extends over 14 amino acids. Germline V CDR1 and CDR2: MNHEY, SMNVEV (reference sequence). The V end was cut by 5 bases, the J end by 4 bases, with 15 bases between. The CDR3 DNA reads as TGTGCCAGCAGTCTCGGGACTCACGGATACGAGCAGTACTTC. Encoded protein: CASSLGTHGYEQYF.

The chain couples TRBV7-9 to TRBJ2-7; 12 bases match TRBD2. With V trimmed by 5 bases and J by 1 base, 3 bases remained unmatched. CDR3 length equals 15 residues. Germline assignment: CDR1 SEHNR and CDR2 FQNEAQ (reference sequence). The CDR3 DNA reads as TGTGCCAGCAGCCCTCTAGCGGGAGGGTCCTACGAGCAGTACTTC. Amino acid sequence: CASSPLAGGSYEQYF. Variable domain in full (rest from reference TRBV7-9 and TRBJ2-7): DTGVSQNPRHKITKRGQNVTFRCDPISEHNRLYWYRQTLGQGPEFLTYFQNEAQLEKSRLLSDRFSAERPKGSFSTLEIQRTEQGDSAMYLCASSPLAGGSYEQYFGPGTRLTVT.

CDR3 amino acids: CATVGQPYSNQPQHF. DNA for the CDR3: TGTGCCACCGTCGGACAGCCTTATAGCAATCAGCCCCAGCATTTT. The chain has TRBV19 and TRBJ1-5, with D perhaps matching TRBD1 (6 bases). Germline loops: CDR1 LNHDA, CDR2 SQIVND (reference sequence). V was trimmed by 10 bases and J by 0 bases, leaving 16 bases between them. CDR3 length: 15 residues.

This sequence joins TRBV10-3 and TRBJ2-7, with unresolved D. V lost 3 bases and J lost 5, with 11 bases in between. The germline CDR1 and CDR2 sequences are ENHRY and SYGVKD. This CDR3 contains 13 residues. CDR3 in amino acids: CAISDGELDEQYF. Written as DNA, the CDR3 is TGTGCCATCAGTGATGGAGAACTCGACGAGCAGTACTTC.

The rearrangement uses TRBV12-5 and TRBJ2-5, with 10 bases lining up with TRBD2. In germline, CDR1 is LGHNT, CDR2 FRNRAP. Trimming removed 6 bases from V and 4 bases from J; junction bases left unmatched: 5. There are 14 residues in the CDR3. This CDR3 reads CASGAGLAAETQYF. The CDR3 region has the DNA TGTGCTAGTGGGGCAGGACTAGCGGCAGAGACCCAGTACTTC.

The chain employs TRBV27 and TRBJ2-3, with TRBD2 matching 12 bases. Germline V gene lookup returns CDR1 MNHEY and CDR2 SMNVEV (reference sequence). This CDR3 is 17 amino acids long. V shed 5 bases and J 4 bases; nucleotides not matched to a gene: 10. Here the CDR3 reads CASSLTTSGSPSDTQYF. The CDR3 nucleotides are TGTGCCAGCAGTCTGACGACTAGCGGGAGTCCCTCAGATACGCAGTATTTT.

Comments on this clone: In the same sample, other DNA sequences code for this CDR3. The chain employs TRBV25-1 and TRBJ2-2; TRBD2 might be the D (6 bases). Trimming pared 4 bases from V and 2 bases from J, leaving 11 bases between. The CDR3 has 15 amino acids. Germline assignment: CDR1 MGHDK and CDR2 SYGVNS. The CDR3 DNA reads TGTGCCAGCAGTGTTCTGGCGGGAAACACCGGGGAGCTGTTTTTT. Its translation: CASSVLAGNTGELFF. Combining the CDR3 with reference TRBV25-1 and TRBJ2-2 gives the whole variable domain EADIYQTPRYLVIGTGKKITLECSQTMGHDKMYWYQQDPGMELHLIHYSYGVNSTEKGDLSSESTVSRIRTEHFPLTLESARPSHTSQYLCASSVLAGNTGELFFGEGSRLTVL.

The chain joins TRBV2 to TRBJ2-1; 10 nucleotides align to TRBD2. CDR3 size: 16 residues. The germline V gene has CDR1 SNHLY and CDR2 FYNNEI. V was pared by 1 base and J by 7 bases, with 7 bases of the junction left unmatched. CDR3 coding DNA: TGTGCCAGCAGTGAAGAGCTAGCGGGAGTGAGGAATGAGCAGTTCTTC. Its protein product is CASSEELAGVRNEQFF.

This clone was observed a single time. V is TRBV7-2 and J is TRBJ2-7; 12 nucleotides match TRBD2. Germline-derived CDR1 and CDR2 are SGHTA and FQGNSA. The V and J ends lost 4 bases and 6 bases, in that order; junction bases with no gene match: 4. CDR3 length: 14 amino acids. The CDR3: CASSSRLAGAEQYF. The CDR3 nucleotides are TGTGCCAGCAGCTCACGACTAGCGGGAGCCGAGCAGTACTTC.

This clone was seen a few times. This chain links TRBV21-1 with TRBJ1-1. TRBV21-1 is shown as a pseudogene. The CDR3 is made up of 11 amino acids. In DNA form, the CDR3 reads TGTGCCAGCAGGCGGGACTTCCGAGCTTTCTTT. Translating it yields CASRRDFRAFF.

The gene calls are TRBV30 and TRBJ2-7; D is unclear. Germline V gene sequence: CDR1 GTSNPN, CDR2 SVGIG (reference sequence). CDR3 length equals 12 residues. V lost 4 bases and J lost 4, with 11 bases in between. The CDR3 DNA is TGTGCCTGGAAGTCAGGCGATTACGAGCAGTACTTC. It translates to CAWKSGDYEQYF.

This clone was detected only once. The chain links TRBV7-8 to TRBJ1-4; D uncertain. Germline lookup yields CDR1 SGHVS and CDR2 FQNEAQ. V gave up 2 bases and J gave up 0 bases, with 13 bases separating them. CDR3 length: 17 residues. The CDR3 loop reads CASSLIASGATNEKLFF. CDR3 in DNA: TGTGCCAGCAGCTTAATTGCCTCCGGGGCAACTAATGAAAAACTGTTTTTT.

This clone has only one observation. The chain recombines TRBV14 with TRBJ2-7; 11 bases agree with TRBD2. Germline CDR1 is SGHDN and CDR2 is FVKESK. The CDR3 runs 15 residues. V lost 3 bases and J lost 1; bases outside the gene matches: 2. In DNA form, the CDR3 reads TGTGCCAGCAGCCAGGGGACTAGCGGTTCCTACGAGCAGTACTTC. Its translation: CASSQGTSGSYEQYF. Complete variable domain (other parts from reference TRBV14 and TRBJ2-7): EAGVTQFPSHSVIEKGQTVTLRCDPISGHDNLYWYRRVMGKEIKFLLHFVKESKQDESGMPNNRFLAERTGGTYSTLKVQPAELEDSGVYFCASSQGTSGSYEQYFGPGTRLTVT.

V and J are TRBV6-1 and TRBJ1-2, with D perhaps matching TRBD1 (5 bases). CDR3 length: 14 residues. The germline V gene encodes CDR1 MNHNS and CDR2 SASEGT. The V gene lost 5 bases and the J gene lost 8 bases, with 18 bases spanning the gap. CDR3: CASSRDFGPLGYTF. CDR3 nucleotide sequence: TGTGCCAGCAGTAGGGACTTCGGTCCCCTAGGCTACACCTTC.